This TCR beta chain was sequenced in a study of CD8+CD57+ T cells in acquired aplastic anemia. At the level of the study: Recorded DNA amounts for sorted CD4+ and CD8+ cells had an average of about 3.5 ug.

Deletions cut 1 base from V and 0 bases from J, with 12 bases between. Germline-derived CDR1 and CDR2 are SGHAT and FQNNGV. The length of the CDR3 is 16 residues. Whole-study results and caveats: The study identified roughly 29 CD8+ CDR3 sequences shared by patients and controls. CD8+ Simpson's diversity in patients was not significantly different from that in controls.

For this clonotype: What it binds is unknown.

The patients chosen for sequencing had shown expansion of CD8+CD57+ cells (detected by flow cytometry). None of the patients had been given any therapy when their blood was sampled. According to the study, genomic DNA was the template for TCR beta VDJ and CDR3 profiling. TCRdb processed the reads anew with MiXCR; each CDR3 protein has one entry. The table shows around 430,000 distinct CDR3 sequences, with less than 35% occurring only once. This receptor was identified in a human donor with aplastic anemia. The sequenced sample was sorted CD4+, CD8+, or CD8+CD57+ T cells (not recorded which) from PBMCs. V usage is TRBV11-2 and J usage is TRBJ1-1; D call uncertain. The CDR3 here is CASSLGPGEMNTEAFF. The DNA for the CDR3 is TGTGCCAGCAGCTTAGGCCCCGGGGAGATGAACACTGAAGCTTTCTTT.